This TCR beta chain was sequenced during a study of human T cells and chemical hapten exposure. Treatment noted: therapeutic diphenylcyclopropenone sensitization with weekly scalp DPC. Study results and limitations: Every donor had alopecia, and their immune response may therefore differ from healthy people's.

CDR1 and CDR2 from the germline V gene are MNHNS and SASEGT. With 3 bases clipped from V and 7 bases from J, the junction kept 2 bases outside the gene matches. The CDR3 extends over 13 amino acids. The study's library attached unique molecular identifiers to single cDNA molecules. In TCRdb, the reads were re-called with MiXCR into one record per CDR3 protein. The data show under 5,500 distinct CDR3 sequences, roughly 49% seen once. This clonotype was recorded a few times. Its cognate antigen is unknown. The V and J genes are TRBV6-1 and TRBJ2-3; TRBD1 matches 9 bases. The receptor was derived from an adult with alopecia areata. Some clones in this sample may be carry-over from other donors' samples. This table probably holds off-target reads from a library built for another chain. Sequenced here: whole blood, sampled before DPC sensitization or 2, 6, or about 24 weeks after (not recorded which). CDR3 coding DNA: TGTGCCAGCAGTGACGGGACAGGGTATACGCAGTATTTT. It translates to CASSDGTGYTQYF.